This T cell receptor (beta chain) is drawn from a study of response to subunit inactivated influenza vaccine. Study conclusions and caveats: Authors proposed each seasonal influenza vaccination draws in few new T cells.

This clonotype has a count of ten or more. As yet, its antigen is unknown. The ends were cut back, 3 bases at V and 1 base at J, with 9 bases in the middle. The germline CDR1 and CDR2 sequences are DFQATT and SNEGSKA (reference sequence). The CDR3 contains 13 residues. MiXCR, applied by TCRdb to the RT-PCR reads, yields one record per CDR3 protein. The sample includes hundreds of thousands of distinct CDR3 sequences, less than 8% of them seen just once. The specimen comprised PBMCs from blood, sampled around 2 years after vaccination. V and J are TRBV20-1 and TRBJ2-5; D is possibly TRBD1 (6 bases). The TCR was taken from a man between 50 and 70 years old who received an inactivated influenza vaccine. The CDR3 DNA follows: TGCAGTGCTAGCGCCAGGGGCCAAGAGACCCAGTACTTC. Its translation is CSASARGQETQYF.